This record concerns one T cell receptor (beta chain) sequence. Its antigen is still unknown. Free of recent acute infections or vaccinations, the donors were healthy HIV-negative adults. The data were taken from a study of shared clonotypes between healthy human individuals. Trimming removed 4 bases from V and 3 bases from J; junction bases left unmatched: 5. This CDR3 region has 15 residues. CDR1 is SGHDN and CDR2 is FVKESK in the germline V gene. Study-level findings and limits: Only blood samples were collected, and tissue repertoires likely differ. Memory subsets had estimated richness that was generally smaller than that of naive subsets.

DNA at about 210 ng, around 30,000 T cell genomes, went into sorted-subset replicate PCRs. Generated by immunoSEQ multiplex PCR, the TCRdb table keeps only in-frame clones and is missing some. Of approximately 2.5 million clones listed, roughly 92% are singletons. The chain has TRBV14 and TRBJ2-1, with TRBD1 matching over 8 bases. The sample was naive CD4+ T cells sorted from blood. As for subset: CD45RA+ positively selected. The receptor's source is a man aged 18 to 30 in good health. CDR3 coding DNA: TGTGCCAGCAGCCGAGGACAGGGACACTACAATGAGCAGTTCTTC. This codes for CASSRGQGHYNEQFF.